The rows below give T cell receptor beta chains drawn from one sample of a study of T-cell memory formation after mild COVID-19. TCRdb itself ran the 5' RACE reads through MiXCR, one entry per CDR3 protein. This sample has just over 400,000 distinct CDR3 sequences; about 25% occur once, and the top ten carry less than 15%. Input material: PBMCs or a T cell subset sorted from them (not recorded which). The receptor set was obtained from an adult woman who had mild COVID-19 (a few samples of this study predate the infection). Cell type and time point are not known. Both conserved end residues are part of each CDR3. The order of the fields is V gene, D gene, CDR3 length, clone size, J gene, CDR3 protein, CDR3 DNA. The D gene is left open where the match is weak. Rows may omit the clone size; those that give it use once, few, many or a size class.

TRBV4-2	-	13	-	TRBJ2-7	CASSQVREREQYF	TGTGCCAGCAGCCAAGTCCGGGAACGCGAGCAGTACTTC
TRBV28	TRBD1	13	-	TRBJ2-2	CASMTGPDGELFF	TGTGCCAGTATGACAGGGCCGGACGGGGAGCTGTTTTTT
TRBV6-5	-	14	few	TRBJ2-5	CASSYSAGVETQYF	TGTGCCAGCAGTTACTCGGCAGGGGTAGAGACCCAGTACTTC
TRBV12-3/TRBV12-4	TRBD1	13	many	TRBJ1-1	CASRGTVNTEAFF	TGTGCCAGCAGGGGGACAGTGAACACTGAAGCTTTCTTT
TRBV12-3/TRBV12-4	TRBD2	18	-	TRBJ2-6	CASSPAWETAGGANVLTF	TGTGCCAGCAGTCCCGCGTGGGAAACAGCGGGGGGGGCCAACGTCCTGACTTTC
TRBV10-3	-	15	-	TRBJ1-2	CAISESADISYGYTF	TGTGCCATCAGTGAGTCGGCGGACATTTCCTATGGCTACACCTTC
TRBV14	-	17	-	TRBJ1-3	CASSQDIYGGRRNTIYF	TGTGCCAGCAGCCAAGATATCTACGGGGGCAGAAGAAACACCATATATTTT
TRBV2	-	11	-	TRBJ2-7	CASRALYEQYF	TGTGCCAGCAGGGCTCTCTACGAGCAGTACTTC
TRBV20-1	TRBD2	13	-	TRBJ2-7	CSVRLAGPYEQYF	TGCAGTGTTAGGCTAGCGGGCCCCTACGAGCAGTACTTC
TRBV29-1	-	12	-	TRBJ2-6	CSVSAGANVLTF	TGCAGCGTTTCGGCAGGGGCCAACGTCCTGACTTTC
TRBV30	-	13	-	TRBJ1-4	CAWSTIPAEKLFF	TGTGCCTGGAGCACCATCCCCGCTGAAAAACTGTTTTTT
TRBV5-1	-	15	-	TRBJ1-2	CASSLGVLFDYGYTF	TGCGCCAGCAGCTTGGGGGTTCTCTTTGACTATGGCTACACCTTC
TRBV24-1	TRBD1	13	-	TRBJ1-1	CATKQGAGTEAFF	TGTGCCACCAAACAGGGGGCGGGAACTGAAGCTTTCTTT
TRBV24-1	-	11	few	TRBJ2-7	CATGLGREQYF	TGTGCCACTGGGTTGGGGCGCGAGCAGTACTTC
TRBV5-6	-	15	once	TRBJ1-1	CASSYYERLNTEAFF	TGTGCCAGCAGCTACTACGAACGGTTGAACACTGAAGCTTTCTTT
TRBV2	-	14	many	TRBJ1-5	CASSGPGTGQPQHF	TGTGCCAGCAGTGGCCCTGGGACCGGACAGCCCCAGCATTTT
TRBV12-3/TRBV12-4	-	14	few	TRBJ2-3	CASSTGARTDTQYF	TGTGCCAGCAGTACGGGTGCTAGGACAGATACGCAGTATTTT
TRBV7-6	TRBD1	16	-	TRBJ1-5	CASSSALGQGGQPQHF	TGTGCCAGCAGCTCGGCCCTAGGACAGGGAGGTCAGCCCCAGCATTTT
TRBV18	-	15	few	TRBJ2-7	CASSPPSFRGVEQYF	TGTGCCAGCTCACCACCGAGCTTCCGAGGGGTCGAGCAGTACTTC
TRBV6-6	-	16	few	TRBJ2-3	CASSSPLGPAGDTQYF	TGTGCCAGCAGTTCCCCGTTGGGCCCCGCGGGAGATACGCAGTATTTT
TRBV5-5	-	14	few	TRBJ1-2	CASTPEASPRGYTF	TGTGCCAGCACTCCCGAAGCCAGCCCGAGAGGCTACACCTTC
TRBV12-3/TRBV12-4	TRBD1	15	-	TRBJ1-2	CASNYPGQGARGYTF	TGTGCCAGCAATTACCCGGGACAGGGGGCGCGTGGCTACACCTTC
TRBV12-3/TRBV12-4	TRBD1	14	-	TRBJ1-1	CASRYRDRAMEAFF	TGTGCCAGCAGATACCGGGACAGGGCGATGGAAGCTTTCTTT
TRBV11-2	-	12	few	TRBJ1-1	CASSLHAGEAFF	TGTGCCAGCAGCTTACATGCCGGGGAAGCTTTCTTT
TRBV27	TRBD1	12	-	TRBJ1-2	CASSTRDSGYTF	TGTGCCAGCAGTACCCGGGACAGTGGCTACACCTTC
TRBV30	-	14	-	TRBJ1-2	CAWSVLEGYYGYTF	TGTGCCTGGAGTGTACTGGAGGGGTACTATGGCTACACCTTC
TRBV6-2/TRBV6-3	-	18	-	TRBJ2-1	CASSYSPGVGVSDNEQFF	TGTGCCAGCAGTTACTCGCCAGGGGTGGGAGTCTCCGACAATGAGCAGTTCTTC
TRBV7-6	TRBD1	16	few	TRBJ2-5	CASSSNMLRQGGTQYF	TGTGCCAGCAGCTCCAATATGTTAAGACAGGGTGGGACCCAGTACTTC
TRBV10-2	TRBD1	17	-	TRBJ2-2	CASSEGLRQGNTGELFF	TGCGCCAGCAGTGAGGGCCTCCGACAGGGCAACACCGGGGAGCTGTTTTTT
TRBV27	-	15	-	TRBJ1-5	CASSFARGGNQPQHF	TGTGCCAGCAGTTTCGCCAGGGGCGGCAATCAGCCCCAGCATTTT
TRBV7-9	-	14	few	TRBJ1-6	CASSFRDPGSPLHF	TGTGCCAGCAGCTTCCGGGACCCAGGGTCACCCCTCCACTTT
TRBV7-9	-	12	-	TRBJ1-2	CASSLEYEGYTF	TGTGCCAGCAGCTTAGAGTACGAAGGCTACACCTTC
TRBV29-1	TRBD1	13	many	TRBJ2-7	CSVSRGYSNEQYF	TGCAGCGTTTCCAGGGGGTACAGCAACGAGCAGTACTTC
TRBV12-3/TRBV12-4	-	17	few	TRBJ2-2	CASSLSLGVANTGELFF	TGTGCCAGCAGTTTATCTTTAGGGGTGGCGAACACCGGGGAGCTGTTTTTT
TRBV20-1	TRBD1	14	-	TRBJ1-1	CSARDGTGGAEAFF	TGCAGTGCTAGAGATGGAACAGGGGGCGCTGAAGCTTTCTTT
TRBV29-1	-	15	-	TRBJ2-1	CSVRTPGGSYNEQFF	TGCAGCGTTCGCACCCCAGGAGGGAGCTACAATGAGCAGTTCTTC
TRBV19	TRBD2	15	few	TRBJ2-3	CASSMNSGGTDTQYF	TGTGCCAGTAGTATGAATAGCGGGGGCACAGATACGCAGTATTTT
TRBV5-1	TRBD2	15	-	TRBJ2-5	CASRGSGGLPETQYF	TGCGCCAGCAGAGGTAGCGGGGGCCTGCCAGAGACCCAGTACTTC
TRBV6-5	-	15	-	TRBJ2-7	CASSYYRTANGEQYF	TGTGCCAGCAGTTACTATAGGACTGCTAATGGGGAGCAGTACTTC
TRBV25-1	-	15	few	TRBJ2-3	CASSEGGSFTDTQYF	TGTGCCAGCAGTGAAGGAGGCTCTTTCACAGATACGCAGTATTTT
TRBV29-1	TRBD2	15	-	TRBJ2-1	CSAWERTSAYNEQFF	TGCAGCGCCTGGGAGCGGACTAGCGCTTACAATGAGCAGTTCTTC
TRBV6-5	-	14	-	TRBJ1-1	CASSLNQGYTEAFF	TGTGCCAGCAGCTTGAATCAGGGATACACTGAAGCTTTCTTT
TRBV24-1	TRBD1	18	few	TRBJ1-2	CATSDSGQGPQSHYGYTF	TGTGCCACCAGTGATTCGGGACAGGGGCCTCAATCACACTATGGCTACACCTTC
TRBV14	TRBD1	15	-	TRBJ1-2	CASSRGTGGSYGYTF	TGTGCCAGCAGCCGGGGAACAGGGGGCAGCTATGGCTACACCTTC
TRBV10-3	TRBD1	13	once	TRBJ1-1	CAIRNPGGTEAFF	TGTGCCATCAGGAACCCAGGGGGCACTGAAGCTTTCTTT
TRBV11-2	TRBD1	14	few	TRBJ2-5	CASSLYRGQETQYF	TGTGCCAGCAGCTTGTACAGGGGGCAAGAGACCCAGTACTTC
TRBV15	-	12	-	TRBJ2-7	CATQGGSYEQYF	TGTGCCACCCAAGGCGGGTCCTACGAGCAGTACTTC
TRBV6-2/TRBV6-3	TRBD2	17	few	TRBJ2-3	CASRSYVGTSVTDTQYF	TGTGCCAGCAGAAGTTACGTTGGGACTAGCGTCACAGATACGCAGTATTTT
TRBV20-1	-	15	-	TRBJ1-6	CSAGISGIGNSPLHF	TGCAGTGCCGGTATATCGGGTATAGGGAATTCACCCCTCCACTTT
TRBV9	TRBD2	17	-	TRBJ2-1	CASSVAWTSGGYNEQFF	TGTGCCAGCAGCGTAGCTTGGACTAGCGGGGGCTACAATGAGCAGTTCTTC
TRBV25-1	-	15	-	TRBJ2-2	CAIPMDGANTGELFF	TGTGCCATTCCAATGGACGGAGCGAACACCGGGGAGCTGTTTTTT